These T cell receptor beta chains were read from a single sample in a study of shared clonotypes between healthy human individuals. Produced via immunoSEQ multiplex PCR; TCRdb's table is partial and in-frame only. The sample holds roughly 2.4 million clones, around 95% seen once. Material for sequencing was naive CD4+ T cells sorted from blood. These TCRs come from a young man in good health. The CDR3 runs from the conserved cysteine through the conserved F or W. A D gene is named only where the DNA matches it firmly. A clone size is listed for some rows: how often the clone was seen (once, few, many), or a class if it is expanded.

clone size: -; V gene: TRBV10-1; D gene: -; J gene: TRBJ2-7; CDR3 protein: CASRETGFGEQYF; CDR3 DNA: TGCGCCAGCAGGGAAACAGGGTTTGGTGAGCAGTACTTC
clone size: -; V gene: TRBV4-1; D gene: TRBD2; J gene: TRBJ2-5; CDR3 protein: CASSRLAGVKETQYF; CDR3 DNA: TGCGCCAGCAGCCGGCTAGCGGGAGTGAAAGAGACCCAGTACTTC
clone size: -; V gene: TRBV27; D gene: -; J gene: TRBJ2-7; CDR3 protein: CASSFGYEQYF; CDR3 DNA: TGTGCCAGCAGTTTCGGGTACGAGCAGTACTTC
clone size: few; V gene: TRBV30; D gene: -; J gene: TRBJ1-2; CDR3 protein: CAWSVGILYGYTF; CDR3 DNA: TGTGCCTGGAGTGTAGGAATCCTCTATGGCTACACCTTC
clone size: -; V gene: TRBV7-7; D gene: -; J gene: TRBJ2-1; CDR3 protein: CASSPERHNEQFF; CDR3 DNA: TGTGCTAGCAGCCCCGAGCGGCACAATGAGCAGTTCTTC
clone size: once; V gene: TRBV7-2; D gene: TRBD2; J gene: TRBJ2-3; CDR3 protein: CASSLTGGLATSTDTQYF; CDR3 DNA: TGTGCCAGCAGCTTAACAGGGGGACTAGCGACTAGCACAGATACGCAGTATTTT
clone size: -; V gene: TRBV11-2; D gene: -; J gene: TRBJ2-7; CDR3 protein: CASSSGPDPQYF; CDR3 DNA: TGTGCCAGCAGCTCAGGACCCGACCCGCAGTACTTC
clone size: once; V gene: TRBV5-6; D gene: TRBD1; J gene: TRBJ1-6; CDR3 protein: CASSRRTGVNSPLHF; CDR3 DNA: TGTGCCAGCAGCCGCAGGACAGGGGTTAATTCACCCCTCCACTTT
clone size: -; V gene: TRBV7-9; D gene: TRBD2; J gene: TRBJ2-3; CDR3 protein: CASSLEAGGTDTQYF; CDR3 DNA: TGTGCCAGCAGCTTAGAAGCGGGGGGGACAGATACGCAGTATTTT
clone size: -; V gene: TRBV19; D gene: TRBD2; J gene: TRBJ2-3; CDR3 protein: CASSQTGGRTDTQYF; CDR3 DNA: TGTGCCAGTAGTCAAACGGGGGGGAGAACAGATACGCAGTATTTT
clone size: once; V gene: TRBV18; D gene: TRBD1; J gene: TRBJ2-2; CDR3 protein: CASSPVSGGASNTGELFF; CDR3 DNA: TGTGCCAGCTCACCAGTCTCAGGGGGCGCATCTAACACCGGGGAGCTGTTTTTT
clone size: -; V gene: TRBV7-2; D gene: -; J gene: TRBJ2-2; CDR3 protein: CASSYDGITNTGELFF; CDR3 DNA: TGTGCCAGCAGCTACGACGGGATAACGAACACCGGGGAGCTGTTTTTT
clone size: -; V gene: TRBV5-1; D gene: TRBD1; J gene: TRBJ2-7; CDR3 protein: CASSLGGQGAYEQYF; CDR3 DNA: TGCGCCAGCAGCTTGGGGGGACAGGGCGCCTACGAGCAGTACTTC
clone size: -; V gene: TRBV11-2; D gene: TRBD1; J gene: TRBJ1-4; CDR3 protein: CASSFPGGKLFF; CDR3 DNA: TGTGCCAGCAGCTTTCCAGGGGGAAAACTGTTTTTT
clone size: -; V gene: TRBV18; D gene: -; J gene: TRBJ2-6; CDR3 protein: CASSPKQQTPSGANVLTF; CDR3 DNA: TGTGCCAGCTCACCGAAGCAACAGACTCCCTCTGGGGCCAACGTCCTGACTTTC
clone size: -; V gene: TRBV10-2; D gene: TRBD2; J gene: TRBJ2-7; CDR3 protein: CASSEAPLAGVSYEQYF; CDR3 DNA: TGCGCCAGCAGTGAGGCGCCGCTAGCGGGAGTATCCTACGAGCAGTACTTC
clone size: -; V gene: TRBV30; D gene: TRBD1; J gene: TRBJ1-4; CDR3 protein: CAWSASKAGGHEKLFF; CDR3 DNA: TGTGCCTGGAGTGCCTCAAAAGCAGGGGGTCATGAAAAACTGTTTTTT
clone size: -; V gene: TRBV5-4; D gene: TRBD1; J gene: TRBJ2-7; CDR3 protein: CASSRDAGTGFSYEQYF; CDR3 DNA: TGTGCCAGCAGCCGAGACGCCGGGACAGGGTTCTCCTACGAGCAGTACTTC
clone size: -; V gene: TRBV7-9; D gene: -; J gene: TRBJ2-7; CDR3 protein: CASSFGAGSYEQYF; CDR3 DNA: TGTGCCAGCAGCTTCGGTGCAGGGTCCTACGAGCAGTACTTC
clone size: -; V gene: TRBV18; D gene: -; J gene: TRBJ1-3; CDR3 protein: CASSLTQPGSGNTIYF; CDR3 DNA: TGTGCCAGCTCACTAACACAACCAGGCTCTGGAAACACCATATATTTT
clone size: -; V gene: TRBV7-9; D gene: -; J gene: TRBJ2-5; CDR3 protein: CASSLWQSETQYF; CDR3 DNA: TGTGCCAGCAGTCTCTGGCAGTCGGAGACCCAGTACTTC
clone size: -; V gene: TRBV7-2; D gene: TRBD2; J gene: TRBJ2-7; CDR3 protein: CASSIGLAGVYEQYF; CDR3 DNA: TGTGCCAGCAGCATCGGACTAGCGGGGGTCTACGAGCAGTACTTC
clone size: -; V gene: TRBV28; D gene: -; J gene: TRBJ2-7; CDR3 protein: CASIGGASYEQYF; CDR3 DNA: TGTGCCAGCATAGGGGGGGCCTCCTACGAGCAGTACTTC
clone size: -; V gene: TRBV10-3; D gene: -; J gene: TRBJ2-7; CDR3 protein: CAISGGQRSSYEQYF; CDR3 DNA: TGTGCCATCAGTGGAGGGCAGCGGAGCTCCTACGAGCAGTACTTC
clone size: -; V gene: TRBV2; D gene: -; J gene: TRBJ1-3; CDR3 protein: CASSEVQAPQNTIYF; CDR3 DNA: TGTGCCAGCAGTGAAGTGCAGGCGCCGCAAAACACCATATATTTT
clone size: once; V gene: TRBV28; D gene: TRBD1; J gene: TRBJ1-4; CDR3 protein: CASSLQGAEEKLFF; CDR3 DNA: TGTGCCAGCAGTTTGCAGGGGGCGGAAGAAAAACTGTTTTTT
clone size: -; V gene: TRBV27; D gene: -; J gene: TRBJ2-2; CDR3 protein: CASSLKGRGGELFF; CDR3 DNA: TGTGCCAGCAGTTTAAAGGGCCGGGGCGGGGAGCTGTTTTTT
clone size: -; V gene: TRBV6-5; D gene: -; J gene: TRBJ2-2; CDR3 protein: CASSSALRSGELFF; CDR3 DNA: TGTGCCAGCAGTTCAGCTTTGCGGTCCGGGGAGCTGTTTTTT
clone size: -; V gene: TRBV5-6; D gene: TRBD2; J gene: TRBJ2-7; CDR3 protein: CASSWGLAGARSYEQYF; CDR3 DNA: TGTGCCAGCAGCTGGGGACTAGCGGGAGCCCGCTCCTACGAGCAGTACTTC
clone size: -; V gene: TRBV6-6; D gene: TRBD1; J gene: TRBJ2-7; CDR3 protein: CASSYSGQGGEQYF; CDR3 DNA: TGTGCCAGCAGTTACTCGGGACAGGGGGGCGAGCAGTACTTC
clone size: once; V gene: TRBV2; D gene: -; J gene: TRBJ1-1; CDR3 protein: CADHNRNTEAFF; CDR3 DNA: TGTGCCGACCACAACAGGAACACTGAAGCTTTCTTT
clone size: -; V gene: TRBV5-4; D gene: TRBD2; J gene: TRBJ2-7; CDR3 protein: CASSLAGLAMEEQYF; CDR3 DNA: TGTGCCAGCAGCTTGGCGGGACTAGCGATGGAAGAGCAGTACTTC
clone size: -; V gene: TRBV30; D gene: TRBD2; J gene: TRBJ2-5; CDR3 protein: CALLAGAVGEYF; CDR3 DNA: TGTGCCTTACTAGCGGGGGCTGTCGGGGAGTACTTC
clone size: -; V gene: TRBV5-5; D gene: TRBD1; J gene: TRBJ1-4; CDR3 protein: CASSLGGQFNEKLFF; CDR3 DNA: TGTGCCAGCAGCTTAGGGGGACAGTTTAATGAAAAACTGTTTTTT
clone size: -; V gene: TRBV25-1; D gene: -; J gene: TRBJ2-1; CDR3 protein: CASSRGNEQFF; CDR3 DNA: TGTGCCAGCAGCCGGGGGAATGAGCAGTTCTTC
clone size: -; V gene: TRBV7-3; D gene: TRBD2; J gene: TRBJ2-1; CDR3 protein: CASSSRLAGVSEQFF; CDR3 DNA: TGTGCCAGCAGTTCTAGACTAGCGGGGGTGAGTGAGCAGTTCTTC
clone size: -; V gene: TRBV6-5; D gene: -; J gene: TRBJ1-6; CDR3 protein: CASSPGIYNSPLHF; CDR3 DNA: TGTGCCAGCAGCCCCGGGATTTATAATTCACCCCTCCACTTT
clone size: once; V gene: TRBV28; D gene: TRBD1; J gene: TRBJ1-4; CDR3 protein: CASSSPGEGGGEKLFF; CDR3 DNA: TGTGCCAGCAGTTCCCCGGGCGAAGGGGGCGGGGAAAAACTGTTTTTT
clone size: -; V gene: TRBV9; D gene: TRBD1; J gene: TRBJ1-3; CDR3 protein: CASSKSGTGENTIYF; CDR3 DNA: TGTGCCAGCAGCAAATCCGGGACAGGGGAAAACACCATATATTTT
clone size: -; V gene: TRBV13; D gene: TRBD1; J gene: TRBJ1-2; CDR3 protein: CASSRQGYGYTF; CDR3 DNA: TGTGCCAGCAGTCGACAGGGCTATGGCTACACCTTC